Included here is one T cell receptor beta chain sequence, with context. The antigen is unknown. The data were taken from a study of T cell responses to AZD1222 COVID-19 vaccine. Broader study findings: None of the repertoires were sampled until the peak T cell response had passed. Only a handful of people who got AZD1222 tested seropositive at baseline.

Produced via immunoSEQ multiplex PCR; TCRdb's table is partial and in-frame only. The sample lists 150,000 to 200,000 clones, more than 75% seen once, with approximately 26% in the top ten. The CDR3 length is 15 residues. Germline loops: CDR1 MNHEY, CDR2 SVGAGI. V dropped 6 bases and J dropped 2 bases, with 16 bases sitting between them. This TCR was recovered from an adult who received the AZD1222 COVID-19 vaccine. V gene TRBV6-5 combines with J gene TRBJ2-5; perhaps D is TRBD1 or TRBD2 (5 bases each). The specimen was peripheral blood, collected 28 days after the second AZD1222 dose. Here the CDR3 reads CASSTAGDVQETQYF. The CDR3 region has the DNA TGTGCCAGCAGCACCGCCGGGGACGTACAAGAGACCCAGTACTTC.